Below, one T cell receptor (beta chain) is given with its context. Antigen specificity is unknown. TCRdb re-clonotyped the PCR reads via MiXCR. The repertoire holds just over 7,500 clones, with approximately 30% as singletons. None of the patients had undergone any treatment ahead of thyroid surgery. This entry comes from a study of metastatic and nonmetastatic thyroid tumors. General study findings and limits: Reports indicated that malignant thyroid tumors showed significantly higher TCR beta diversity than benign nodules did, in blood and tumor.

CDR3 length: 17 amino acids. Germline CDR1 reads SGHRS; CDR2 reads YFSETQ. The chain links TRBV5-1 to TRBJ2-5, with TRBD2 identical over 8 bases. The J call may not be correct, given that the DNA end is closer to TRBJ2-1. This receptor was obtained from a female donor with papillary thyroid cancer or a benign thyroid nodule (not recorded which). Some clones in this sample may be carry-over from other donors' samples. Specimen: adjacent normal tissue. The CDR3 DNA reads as TGCGCCAGCAGCATAGGACTAGCCATTAATGGCCACAATGAGCAGTTCTTC. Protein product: CASSIGLAINGHNEQFF.